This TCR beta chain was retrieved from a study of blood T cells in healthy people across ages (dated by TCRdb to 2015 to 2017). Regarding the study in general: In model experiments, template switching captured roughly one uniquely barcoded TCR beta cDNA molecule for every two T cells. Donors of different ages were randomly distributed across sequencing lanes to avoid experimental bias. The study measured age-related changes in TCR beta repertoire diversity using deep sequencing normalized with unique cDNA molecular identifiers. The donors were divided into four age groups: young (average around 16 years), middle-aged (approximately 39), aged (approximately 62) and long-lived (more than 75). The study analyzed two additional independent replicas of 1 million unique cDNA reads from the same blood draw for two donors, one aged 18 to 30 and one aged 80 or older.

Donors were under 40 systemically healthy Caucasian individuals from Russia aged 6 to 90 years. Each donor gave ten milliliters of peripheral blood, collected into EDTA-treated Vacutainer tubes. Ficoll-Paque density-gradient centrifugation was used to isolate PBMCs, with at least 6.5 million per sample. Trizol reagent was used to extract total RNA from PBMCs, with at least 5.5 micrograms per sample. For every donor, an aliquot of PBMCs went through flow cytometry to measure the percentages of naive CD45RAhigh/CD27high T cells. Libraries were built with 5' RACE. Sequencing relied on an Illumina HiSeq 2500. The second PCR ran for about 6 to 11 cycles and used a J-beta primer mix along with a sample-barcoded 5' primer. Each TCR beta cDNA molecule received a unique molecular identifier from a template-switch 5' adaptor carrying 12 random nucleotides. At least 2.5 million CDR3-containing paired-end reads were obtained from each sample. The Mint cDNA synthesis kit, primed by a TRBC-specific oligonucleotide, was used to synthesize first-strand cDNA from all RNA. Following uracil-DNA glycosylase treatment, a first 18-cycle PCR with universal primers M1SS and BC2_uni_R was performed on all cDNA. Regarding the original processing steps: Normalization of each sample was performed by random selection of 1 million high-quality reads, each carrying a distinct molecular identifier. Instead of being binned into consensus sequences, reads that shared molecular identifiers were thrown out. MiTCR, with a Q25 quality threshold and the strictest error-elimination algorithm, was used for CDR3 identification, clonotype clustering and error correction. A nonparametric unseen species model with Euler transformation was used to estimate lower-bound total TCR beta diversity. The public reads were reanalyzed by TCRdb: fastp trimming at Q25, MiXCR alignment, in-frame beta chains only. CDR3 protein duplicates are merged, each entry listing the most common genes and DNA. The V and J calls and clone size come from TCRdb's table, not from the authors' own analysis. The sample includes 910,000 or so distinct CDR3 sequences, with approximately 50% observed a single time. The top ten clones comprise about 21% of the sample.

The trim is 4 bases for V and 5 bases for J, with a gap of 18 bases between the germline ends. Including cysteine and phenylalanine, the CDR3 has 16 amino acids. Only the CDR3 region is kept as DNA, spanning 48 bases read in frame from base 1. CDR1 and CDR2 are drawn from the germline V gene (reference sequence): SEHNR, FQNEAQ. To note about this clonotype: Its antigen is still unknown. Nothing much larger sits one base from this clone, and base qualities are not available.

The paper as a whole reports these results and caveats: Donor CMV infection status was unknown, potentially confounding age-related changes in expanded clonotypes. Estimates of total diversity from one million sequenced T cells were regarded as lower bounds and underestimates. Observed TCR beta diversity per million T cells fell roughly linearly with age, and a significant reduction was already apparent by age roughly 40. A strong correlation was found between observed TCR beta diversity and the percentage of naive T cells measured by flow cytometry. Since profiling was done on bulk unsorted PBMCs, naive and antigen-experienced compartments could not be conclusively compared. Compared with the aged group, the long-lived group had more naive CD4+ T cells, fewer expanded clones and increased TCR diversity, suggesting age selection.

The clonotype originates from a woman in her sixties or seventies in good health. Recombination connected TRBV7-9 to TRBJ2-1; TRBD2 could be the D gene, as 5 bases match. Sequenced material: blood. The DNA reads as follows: TGTGCCAGCAGCTCCCCAGGAGTCGGGGTCGACAATGAGCAGTTCTTC. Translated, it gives CASSSPGVGVDNEQFF.